These T cell receptor beta chains were read from a single sample in a study of HIV-infected patients and healthy controls. MiXCR, applied by TCRdb to the 5' RACE reads, yields one record per CDR3 protein. The sample records 18,000 or so distinct CDR3 sequences, approximately 9.5% being singletons. The sequenced sample consisted of blood. The receptors were sampled from an adult in good health. Each CDR3 is given with its conserved first and last residue. A D gene is named only where the DNA matches it firmly. Clone sizes are given selectively: once, few, many, or a class where the clone is expanded.

clone size: many; D gene: TRBD2; J gene: TRBJ2-7; V gene: TRBV10-3; CDR3 protein: CAISGPPSGTSYEQYF; CDR3 DNA: TGTGCCATCAGTGGACCACCTAGCGGGACGTCCTACGAGCAGTACTTC
clone size: many; D gene: NA; J gene: TRBJ1-1; V gene: TRBV3-1; CDR3 protein: CASSPLPGETEAFF; CDR3 DNA: TGTGCCAGCAGCCCCTTGCCGGGGGAAACTGAAGCTTTCTTT
clone size: medium-sized; D gene: NA; J gene: TRBJ2-3; V gene: TRBV12-3/TRBV12-4; CDR3 protein: CASSPLSGPGPPPDTQYF; CDR3 DNA: TGTGCCAGCAGCCCCCTGTCGGGACCAGGGCCCCCCCCAGATACGCAGTATTTT
clone size: many; D gene: NA; J gene: TRBJ1-1; V gene: TRBV3-1; CDR3 protein: CASAMNTEAFF; CDR3 DNA: TGTGCCAGCGCGATGAACACTGAAGCTTTCTTT
clone size: medium-sized; D gene: NA; J gene: TRBJ1-1; V gene: TRBV5-1; CDR3 protein: CASSLGSYRAPNTEAFF; CDR3 DNA: TGCGCCAGCAGCTTGGGAAGCTATAGGGCCCCTAACACTGAAGCTTTCTTT
clone size: medium-sized; D gene: TRBD1; J gene: TRBJ1-4; V gene: TRBV6-1; CDR3 protein: CASSPRTGVKEEKLFF; CDR3 DNA: TGTGCCAGCAGTCCCCGGACAGGGGTGAAGGAGGAAAAACTGTTTTTT
clone size: many; D gene: NA; J gene: TRBJ2-7; V gene: TRBV20-1; CDR3 protein: CSAGIFGATVEQYF; CDR3 DNA: TGCAGTGCTGGGATTTTTGGCGCTACGGTAGAGCAGTACTTC
clone size: many; D gene: TRBD1; J gene: TRBJ2-7; V gene: TRBV6-1; CDR3 protein: CASHQGTGVSYEQYF; CDR3 DNA: TGTGCCAGCCACCAAGGGACAGGAGTTTCCTACGAGCAGTACTTC
clone size: NA; D gene: TRBD1; J gene: TRBJ2-7; V gene: TRBV20-1; CDR3 protein: CSARDRTGNYEQYF; CDR3 DNA: TGCAGTGCTAGAGATAGGACAGGAAACTACGAGCAGTACTTC
clone size: medium-sized; D gene: TRBD1; J gene: TRBJ2-3; V gene: TRBV11-2; CDR3 protein: CASSWGQYTDTQYF; CDR3 DNA: TGTGCCAGCAGCTGGGGACAGTACACAGATACGCAGTATTTT
clone size: few; D gene: NA; J gene: TRBJ1-1; V gene: TRBV9; CDR3 protein: CASSNRAGDTEAFF; CDR3 DNA: TGTGCCAGCAGCAATCGCGCAGGCGACACTGAAGCTTTCTTT